The 26 T cell receptor beta chains below come from one sample, sequenced in a study of blood T cell repertoires in COVID-19. Sequencing used immunoSEQ multiplex PCR; TCRdb keeps in-frame clones, though not all of them. Seen here are around 190,000 clones, approximately 91% observed once, and the top ten hold about 1.6%. Sequencing was performed on peripheral blood. The receptor source for this set is a man aged 18 to 30 with active or convalescent COVID-19.

V and J are TRBV3-1 (or the pseudogene TRBV3-2) and TRBJ1-1; D is ambiguous. The V end lost 4 bases, the J end lost 2 bases, and 8 bases lay between the germline ends. Germline V gene lookup returns CDR1 LGHDT and CDR2 YNNKEL (reference sequence). The CDR3 runs to 13 residues. The CDR3 coding sequence is TGTGCCAGCAGCCGGAGATACAACACTGAAGCTTTCTTT. Residues: CASSRRYNTEAFF.

The chain employs TRBV6-5 and TRBJ1-1; 9 positions agree with TRBD1. Germline CDR1 reads MNHEY; CDR2 reads SVGAGI. The CDR3 runs 16 residues. The V segment lost 4 bases and the J segment 6 bases; nucleotides outside the gene matches: 12. The chain's CDR3 is CASSWDRDLAPPEAFF. DNA for the CDR3: TGTGCCAGCAGTTGGGACAGGGACTTGGCCCCCCCTGAAGCTTTCTTT.

The chain uses TRBV11-2 and TRBJ1-1, with D possibly being TRBD1 (5 bases). The CDR3 has 15 amino acids. CDR1 is SGHAT and CDR2 is FQNNGV in the germline V gene. V was clipped by 4 bases and J by 0 bases, with 12 bases between them. As DNA, the CDR3 is TGTGCCAGCAGCTCGACAGCGAGCCTGAACACTGAAGCTTTCTTT. Its translation: CASSSTASLNTEAFF. The whole variable domain, filled in from reference TRBV11-2 and TRBJ1-1, reads EAGVAQSPRYKIIEKRQSVAFWCNPISGHATLYWYQQILGQGPKLLIQFQNNGVVDDSQLPKDRFSAERLKGVDSTLKIQPAKLEDSAVYLCASSSTASLNTEAFFGQGTRLTVV.

V gene TRBV10-3 combines with J gene TRBJ2-7; D call uncertain. This CDR3 is built from 12 residues. CDR1 is ENHRY, CDR2 SYGVKD, per germline. Trimming left V 2 bases short and J 3 bases short, with 5 bases between. CDR3 bases: TGTGCCATCAGTGAGGACATCTACGAGCAGTACTTC. This codes for CAISEDIYEQYF.

This clone has just a few counts. The chain couples TRBV30 to TRBJ1-2; 10 bases are shared with TRBD1. The CDR3 has 14 amino acids. The germline V gene encodes CDR1 GTSNPN and CDR2 SVGIG (reference sequence). J was trimmed by 2 bases and V by 6 bases; bases with no gene match: 6. The CDR3 region is CACVRTGGNYGYTF. The CDR3 DNA follows: TGTGCCTGCGTCCGGACAGGGGGAAACTATGGCTACACCTTC.

This clone was picked up a small number of times. This chain connects TRBV24-1 to TRBJ2-1, with D possibly matching TRBD2 (6 bases). The CDR3 has 17 amino acids. The germline CDR1 and CDR2 sequences are KGHDR and SFDVKD. With 2 bases removed from V and 7 bases from J, the gap between germline ends came to 20 bases. CDR3 amino acids: CATSDSTKSGVTNEQFF. The DNA of the CDR3 is TGTGCCACCAGTGATTCAACAAAATCGGGAGTGACAAATGAGCAGTTCTTC.

The chain couples TRBV5-1 to TRBJ2-7, with TRBD1 as a possible D gene (5 bases). The germline V gene encodes CDR1 SGHRS and CDR2 YFSETQ. Trimming pared 0 bases from V and 6 bases from J, leaving 16 bases between. The CDR3 spans 15 residues. Written as DNA, the CDR3 is TGCGCCAGCAGCTTGGCTACAGGAAAAAGGGGCGAGCAGTACTTC. This gives the protein CASSLATGKRGEQYF.

The chain has TRBV27 and TRBJ1-3; 8 bases match TRBD1. The CDR3 spans 14 residues. J was trimmed by 3 bases and V by 6 bases; bases with no gene match: 4. Germline V gene lookup returns CDR1 MNHEY and CDR2 SMNVEV (reference sequence). The CDR3 reads CASRAGGGGNTIYF. The CDR3 DNA is TGTGCCAGCAGAGCAGGGGGCGGTGGAAACACCATATATTTT.

The chain links TRBV6-6 to TRBJ1-1, with D tentatively TRBD1 (5 bases). The ends were cut back, 6 bases at V and 11 bases at J, with 19 bases in the middle. From germline, CDR1 is MNHNY and CDR2 SVGAGI (reference sequence). This CDR3 has 13 residues. CDR3 sequence (DNA): TGTGCCAGCAGCCCTGGACAAGGCCGTTGGGCTTTCTTT. Translating gives CASSPGQGRWAFF.

The chain carries TRBV5-4 and TRBJ2-1, with 12 bases aligning to TRBD2. Per germline, CDR1 SGHNT and CDR2 YYREEE (reference sequence). This CDR3 has 16 residues. J gave up 8 bases and V 4 bases, and 10 bases lay outside the gene matches. CDR3 nucleotides: TGTGCCAGCAGCCCGCCGGGACTAGCGGGTGTTTATGAGCAGTTCTTC. Its protein product is CASSPPGLAGVYEQFF.

The table lists this clone with a count of one. The chain employs TRBV5-6 and TRBJ2-7; TRBD2 aligns across 7 bases. J lost 6 bases, V lost 4 bases, and 10 bases had no gene match. The CDR3 is 14 amino acids. From germline, CDR1 is SGHDT and CDR2 YYEEEE. CDR3 sequence: CASSHGSGGLEQYF. Written as DNA, the CDR3 is TGTGCCAGCAGCCACGGATCGGGGGGACTCGAGCAGTACTTC.

The V gene is TRBV18, the J gene TRBJ2-2, with a weak D call TRBD2 (7 bases). Germline V gene sequence: CDR1 KGHSH, CDR2 LQKENI. V was trimmed by 8 bases and J by 2 bases, leaving 21 bases between them. There are 17 residues in the CDR3. This CDR3 reads CASPGSGTGGNTGELFF. The CDR3 DNA reads TGTGCCAGCCCCGGCAGCGGGACCGGGGGCAACACCGGGGAGCTGTTTTTT.

The rearrangement uses TRBV19 and TRBJ1-2, with a possible D match to TRBD1 (5 bases). The V gene lost 5 bases and the J gene lost 8 bases, with 18 bases spanning the gap. This CDR3 is built from 14 residues. Per germline, CDR1 LNHDA and CDR2 SQIVND (reference sequence). In nucleotides, the CDR3 is TGTGCCAGTAGTCTCATTGGGGCCCAAGGGGGCTACACCTTC. Its translation: CASSLIGAQGGYTF.

This chain uses TRBV4-2 with TRBJ2-1, with D unresolved. Between the trimmed V and J ends, which lost 0 bases and 9 bases, there was a span of 9 bases. Germline-derived CDR1 and CDR2 are LGHNA and YNFKEQ. The CDR3 extends over 13 amino acids. The CDR3 bases are TGTGCCAGCAGCCAAGACCTCCCCGGTGAGCAGTTCTTC. It encodes CASSQDLPGEQFF.

The rearrangement links TRBV5-1 to TRBJ2-1, with TRBD2 matching 7 bases. Germline assignment: CDR1 SGHRS and CDR2 YFSETQ. The CDR3 spans 16 residues. With 0 bases clipped from V and 6 bases from J, the junction kept 9 bases outside the gene matches. The chain's CDR3 is CASSLVGTMGGNEQFF. As DNA, the CDR3 is TGCGCCAGCAGCTTGGTTGGGACTATGGGAGGCAATGAGCAGTTCTTC.

The rearrangement links TRBV7-3 to TRBJ2-2; D is possibly TRBD1 (5 bases). Trimming removed 0 bases from V and 6 bases from J, with 11 bases in between. The CDR3 extends over 15 amino acids. Germline values: CDR1 SGHTA, CDR2 FQGTGA. This CDR3 is CASSLTRQGSGELFF. The CDR3, as DNA: TGTGCCAGCAGCTTAACCAGGCAGGGCTCCGGGGAGCTGTTTTTT.

V gene TRBV18 combines with J gene TRBJ1-5, with a tentative D call TRBD1 (5 bases). Trimming took off 3 bases at V and 7 bases at J, with 13 bases between the two ends. Germline V gives CDR1 KGHSH, CDR2 LQKENI. This CDR3 has 14 amino acids. The CDR3: CASSPAGLGQPQHF. The DNA of the CDR3 is TGTGCCAGCTCACCCGCGGGGCTCGGGCAGCCCCAGCATTTT.

This clone is a singleton in its sample. The J gene is TRBJ1-2, the V gene TRBV5-6; the D is unclear. V lost 1 base to trimming and J lost 2 bases, with 6 bases between them. Germline V gene data show CDR1 as SGHDT and CDR2 as YYEEEE. The CDR3 loop spans 13 amino acids. CDR3 in DNA: TGTGCCAGCAGCTTGTATACAAACTATGGCTACACCTTC. This codes for CASSLYTNYGYTF.

This clone has a single count. This rearrangement joins TRBV2 to TRBJ1-2; no reliable D call. The CDR3 totals 11 residues. V lost 6 bases, J lost 1 base, and 3 bases lay in between. Germline values: CDR1 SNHLY, CDR2 FYNNEI. CDR3 sequence: CASSLNYGYTF. The CDR3 bases are TGTGCCAGCAGCCTTAACTATGGCTACACCTTC.

This clone was recorded many times. This chain joins TRBV6-4 and TRBJ2-2; TRBD1 might be the D (5 bases). Germline loops: CDR1 MRHNA, CDR2 SNTAGT. The CDR3 extends over 14 amino acids. Trimming took 2 bases from V and 2 from J, leaving 6 bases between them. CDR3 sequence (DNA): TGTGCCAGCAGTGACGGACAAAACACCGGGGAGCTGTTTTTT. Translated, it gives CASSDGQNTGELFF.

This clone has only one observation. Here the CDR3 DNA reads TGTGCCAGCAGCAGTAGGGCAGGGGTCTCGTCCGAGCAGTACTTC. This translates into CASSSRAGVSSEQYF. The chain is built from TRBV6-5 and TRBJ2-7; D perhaps matches TRBD1 (6 bases). The germline CDR1 and CDR2 sequences are MNHEY and SVGAGI. The CDR3 length is 15 residues. Trimming removed 6 bases from V and 6 bases from J, with 21 bases in between.

This clone appeared a few times. CDR3 region: CASSPRDRNYGYTF. For the CDR3, the DNA is TGTGCCAGCAGCCCTCGAGACAGAAACTATGGCTACACCTTC. The chain recombines TRBV3-1 (or the pseudogene TRBV3-2) with TRBJ1-2; TRBD1 is a possible D gene (5 bases). The length of the CDR3 is 14 residues. Trimming stripped 4 bases from V and 2 bases from J, with 11 bases between. The germline V gene encodes CDR1 LGHDT and CDR2 YNNKEL (reference sequence).

The rearrangement joins TRBV25-1 to TRBJ1-2, with a weak D call TRBD1 (6 bases). Germline V CDR1 and CDR2: MGHDK, SYGVNS. The CDR3 contains 14 residues. V was pared by 1 base and J by 10 bases, with 16 bases between. The CDR3, as DNA: TGTGCCAGCAGTGAATTGGTAGGGAGGGGGATCTACACCTTC. As protein: CASSELVGRGIYTF.

J is TRBJ1-5 and V is TRBV18; 10 nucleotides match TRBD1. The V segment lost 3 bases and the J segment 6 bases; nucleotides outside the gene matches: 8. The CDR3 is 16 residues long. The germline V gene has CDR1 KGHSH and CDR2 LQKENI. The CDR3 DNA reads TGTGCCAGCTCACCGGCCGGGACAGGGGTTGGTCAGCCCCAGCATTTT. Its protein product is CASSPAGTGVGQPQHF.

The chain uses TRBV5-4 and TRBJ2-5, with 9 bases identical to TRBD1. From germline, CDR1 is SGHNT and CDR2 YYREEE (reference sequence). CDR3 size: 15 residues. The V and J ends lost 4 bases and 1 base, in that order; junction bases with no gene match: 5. As DNA, the CDR3 is TGTGCCAGCAGCGGCCGGGACAGGGTCCAAGAGACCCAGTACTTC. It codes for CASSGRDRVQETQYF.

In its sample, this clone was seen many times. The CDR3 nucleotides read TGTGCCAGCAGCCAAGATACTAGCGGGTACGAGCAGTACTTC. This translates into CASSQDTSGYEQYF. V usage is TRBV4-2 and J usage is TRBJ2-7, with 9 bases identical to TRBD2. Germline V gene lookup returns CDR1 LGHNA and CDR2 YNFKEQ. The CDR3 length is 14 residues. After removal of 0 bases from V and 4 bases from J, the junction contained 1 base not matched to a gene.